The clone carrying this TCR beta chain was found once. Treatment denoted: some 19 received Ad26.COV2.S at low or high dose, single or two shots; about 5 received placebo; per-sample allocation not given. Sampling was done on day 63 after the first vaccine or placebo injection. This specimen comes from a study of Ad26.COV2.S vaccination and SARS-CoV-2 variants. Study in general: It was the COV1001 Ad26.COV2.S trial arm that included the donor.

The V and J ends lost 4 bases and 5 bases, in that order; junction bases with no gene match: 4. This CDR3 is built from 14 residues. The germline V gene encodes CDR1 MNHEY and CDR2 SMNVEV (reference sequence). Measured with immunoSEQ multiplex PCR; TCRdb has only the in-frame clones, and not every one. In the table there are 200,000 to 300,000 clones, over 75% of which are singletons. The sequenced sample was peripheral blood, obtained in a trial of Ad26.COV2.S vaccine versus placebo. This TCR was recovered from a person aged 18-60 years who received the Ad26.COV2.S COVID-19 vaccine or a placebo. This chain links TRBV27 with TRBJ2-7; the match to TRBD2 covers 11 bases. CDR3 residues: CASSWTSGFDEQYF. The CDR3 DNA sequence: TGTGCCAGCAGTTGGACTAGCGGGTTCGACGAGCAGTACTTC.